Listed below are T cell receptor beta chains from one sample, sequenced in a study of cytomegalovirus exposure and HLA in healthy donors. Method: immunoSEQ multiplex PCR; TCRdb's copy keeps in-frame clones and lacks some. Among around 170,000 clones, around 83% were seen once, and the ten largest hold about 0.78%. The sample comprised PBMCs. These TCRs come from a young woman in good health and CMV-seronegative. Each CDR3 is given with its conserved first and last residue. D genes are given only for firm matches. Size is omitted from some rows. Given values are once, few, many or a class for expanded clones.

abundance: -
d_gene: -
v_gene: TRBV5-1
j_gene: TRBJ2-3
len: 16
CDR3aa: CASSLGEGGVTDTQYF
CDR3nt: TGCGCCAGCAGCTTGGGAGAGGGGGGGGTCACAGATACGCAGTATTTT

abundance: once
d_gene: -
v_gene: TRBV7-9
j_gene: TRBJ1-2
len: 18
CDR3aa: CASSLLTDPSSSNYGYTF
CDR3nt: TGTGCCAGCAGCTTATTGACAGACCCATCCTCTTCTAACTATGGCTACACCTTC

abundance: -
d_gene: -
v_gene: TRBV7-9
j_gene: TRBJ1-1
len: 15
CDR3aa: CASSHAPPRDTEAFF
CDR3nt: TGTGCCAGCAGCCACGCCCCACCGAGGGACACTGAAGCTTTCTTT

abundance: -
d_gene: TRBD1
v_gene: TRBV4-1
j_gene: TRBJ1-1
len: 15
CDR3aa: CASSLDRLGGTEAFF
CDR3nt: TGCGCCAGCAGCCTGGACAGGCTGGGGGGCACTGAAGCTTTCTTT

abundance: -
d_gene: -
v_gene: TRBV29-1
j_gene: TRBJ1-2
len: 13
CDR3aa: CSVLTTTNYGYTF
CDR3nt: TGCAGCGTTCTGACAACAACTAACTATGGCTACACCTTC

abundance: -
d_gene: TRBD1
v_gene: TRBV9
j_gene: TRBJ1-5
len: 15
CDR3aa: CASSVGTGTYQPQHF
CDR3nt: TGTGCCAGCAGCGTAGGGACAGGCACTTATCAGCCCCAGCATTTT

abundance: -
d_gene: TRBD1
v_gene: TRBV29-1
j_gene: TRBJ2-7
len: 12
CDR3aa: CSVRQGPYEQYF
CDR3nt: TGCAGCGTCCGACAGGGACCCTACGAGCAGTACTTC

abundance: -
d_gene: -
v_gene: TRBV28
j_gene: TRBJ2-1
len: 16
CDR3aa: CASSLAQLAVNNEQFF
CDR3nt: TGTGCCAGCAGTTTAGCCCAACTAGCTGTTAACAATGAGCAGTTCTTC

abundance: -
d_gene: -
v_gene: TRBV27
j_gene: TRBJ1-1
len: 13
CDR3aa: CASSLRQNTEAFF
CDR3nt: TGTGCCAGCAGCCTAAGACAGAACACTGAAGCTTTCTTT

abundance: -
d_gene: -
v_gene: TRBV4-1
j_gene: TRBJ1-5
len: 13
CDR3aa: CASSQDNLQPQHF
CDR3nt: TGCGCCAGCAGCCAAGATAATCTTCAGCCCCAGCATTTT

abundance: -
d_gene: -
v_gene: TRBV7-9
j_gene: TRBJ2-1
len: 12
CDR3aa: CASSLASSPPFF
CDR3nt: TGTGCCAGCAGCTTAGCGTCTAGCCCGCCGTTCTTC

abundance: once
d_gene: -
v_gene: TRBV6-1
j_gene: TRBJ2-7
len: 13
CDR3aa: CASSSGPREEQYF
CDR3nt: TGTGCCAGCAGTAGCGGCCCTAGGGAGGAGCAGTACTTC

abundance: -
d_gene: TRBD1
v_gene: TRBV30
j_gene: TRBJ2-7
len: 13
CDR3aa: CAWGTVIWYEQYF
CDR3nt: TGTGCCTGGGGGACAGTGATTTGGTACGAGCAGTACTTC

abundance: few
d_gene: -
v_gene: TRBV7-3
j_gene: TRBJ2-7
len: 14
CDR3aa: CASSLTPGHYEQYF
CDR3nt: TGTGCCAGCAGCTTAACCCCAGGGCACTACGAGCAGTACTTC

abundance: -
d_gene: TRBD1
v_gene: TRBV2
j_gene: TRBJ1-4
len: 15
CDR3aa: CASSKQTGFGEKLFF
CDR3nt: TGTGCCAGCAGTAAACAGACAGGGTTTGGTGAAAAACTGTTTTTT